This TCR beta chain was identified during a study of blood T cell repertoires in COVID-19. Study at large: The United States, Italy and Spain supplied acute and convalescent COVID-19 samples.

The V and J ends lost 1 base and 3 bases, in that order; junction bases with no gene match: 4. The CDR3 totals 15 residues. The germline CDR1 and CDR2 sequences are SEHNR and FQNEAQ (reference sequence). Per the study methods: Amplification of reference gene primers provided the estimated nucleated cell counts. The data were produced by immunoSEQ multiplex PCR, yet TCRdb's version contains in-frame clones alone and is incomplete. The V and J calls and clone size come from that table; D and trimming were worked out from the DNA. The sample contains about 200,000 clones, more than 65% of which appear only once.

Sequenced sample: peripheral blood. The receptor was derived from a woman over 75 with acute or convalescent COVID-19. The rearrangement joins TRBV7-9 to TRBJ1-1, with 8 bases fitting TRBD1. The CDR3 region has the DNA TGTGCCAGCAGCTTAGAGGACAGGGACTACACTGAAGCTTTCTTT. This codes for CASSLEDRDYTEAFF.